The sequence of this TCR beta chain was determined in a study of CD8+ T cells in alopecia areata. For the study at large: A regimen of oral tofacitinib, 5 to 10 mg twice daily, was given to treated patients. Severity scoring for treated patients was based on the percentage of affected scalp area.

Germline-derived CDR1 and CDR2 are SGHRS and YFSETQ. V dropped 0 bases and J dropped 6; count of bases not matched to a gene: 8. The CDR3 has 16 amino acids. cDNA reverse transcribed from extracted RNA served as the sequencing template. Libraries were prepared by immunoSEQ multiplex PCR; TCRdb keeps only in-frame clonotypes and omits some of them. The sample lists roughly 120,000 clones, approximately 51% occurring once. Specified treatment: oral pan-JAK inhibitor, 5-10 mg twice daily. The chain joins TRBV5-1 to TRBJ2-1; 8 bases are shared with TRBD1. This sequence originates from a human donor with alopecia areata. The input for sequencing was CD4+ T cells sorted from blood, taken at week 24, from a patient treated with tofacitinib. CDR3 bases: TGCGCCAGCAGCTTGGTCCCGGACAGGGTCTCCAATGAGCAGTTCTTC. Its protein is CASSLVPDRVSNEQFF.